A single sample gave rise to the 23 T cell receptor beta chains below, sequenced in a study of blood T cell repertoires in COVID-19. Repertoires were generated with immunoSEQ multiplex PCR, while TCRdb's copy carries only in-frame clones and drops some. The data show under 500,000 clones, with around 89% seen just once and 4.3% held by the top ten. Sequenced sample: peripheral blood. These receptors all come from a woman aged 25 to 39 with acute or convalescent COVID-19.

J is TRBJ2-7 and V is TRBV7-3; 9 nucleotides align to TRBD2. This CDR3 is built from 15 residues. V shed 3 bases, J shed 2 bases, and the junction held 5 bases outside the gene matches. Germline-derived CDR1 and CDR2 are SGHTA and FQGTGA. CDR3 sequence reads: CASSLSSGAPYEQYF. Written as DNA, the CDR3 is TGTGCCAGCAGCTTGTCTAGCGGGGCGCCCTACGAGCAGTACTTC. Full variable domain (missing parts from reference TRBV7-3 and TRBJ2-7): GAGVSQTPSNKVTEKGKYVELRCDPISGHTALYWYRQSLGQGPEFLIYFQGTGAADDSGLPNDRFFAVRPEGSVSTLKIQRTERGDSAVYLCASSLSSGAPYEQYFGPGTRLTVT.

This clone was seen only once. The chain uses TRBV18 and TRBJ1-6, with a possible D match to TRBD1 (5 bases). Germline loops: CDR1 KGHSH, CDR2 LQKENI. This CDR3 contains 15 residues. The V end was cut by 0 bases, the J end by 5 bases, with 8 bases between. CDR3 sequence reads: CASSPPGRDNSPLHF. The CDR3, as DNA: TGTGCCAGCTCACCACCGGGCAGGGATAATTCACCCCTCCACTTT.

The rearrangement joins TRBV6-6 to TRBJ1-1; D is unclear. Germline assignment: CDR1 MNHNY and CDR2 SVGAGI (reference sequence). The CDR3 is 12 residues long. V lost 5 bases, J lost 2 bases, and 6 bases lay in between. The CDR3 nucleotides are TGTGCCAGCAGTCCACAAAACACTGAAGCTTTCTTT. Its translation: CASSPQNTEAFF.

The chain links TRBV5-1 to TRBJ1-1; a weak D match, TRBD1 (6 bases). Germline assignment: CDR1 SGHRS and CDR2 YFSETQ. V was clipped by 2 bases and J by 8 bases, with 13 bases between them. The CDR3 is 13 residues long. CDR3 in DNA: TGCGCCAGCAGCTTACCTGGGGGCGAGGAAGCTTTCTTT. Protein product: CASSLPGGEEAFF. The full variable domain, in which reference TRBV5-1 and TRBJ1-1 provide the parts outside the CDR3, is KAGVTQTPRYLIKTRGQQVTLSCSPISGHRSVSWYQQTPGQGLQFLFEYFSETQRNKGNFPGRFSGRQFSNSRSEMNVSTLELGDSALYLCASSLPGGEEAFFGQGTRLTVV.

The genes are TRBV19 and TRBJ1-1; D is perhaps TRBD1 (6 bases). Trimming cost V 7 bases and J 1 base, with 19 bases left between them. CDR1 is LNHDA and CDR2 is SQIVND in the germline V gene (reference sequence). This CDR3 is built from 16 residues. This CDR3 reads CASTMDRWTANTEAFF. Here the CDR3 DNA reads TGTGCCAGTACCATGGACCGTTGGACAGCGAACACTGAAGCTTTCTTT. Complete variable domain (other parts from reference TRBV19 and TRBJ1-1): DGGITQSPKYLFRKEGQNVTLSCEQNLNHDAMYWYRQDPGQGLRLIYYSQIVNDFQKGDIAEGYSVSREKKESFPLTVTSAQKNPTAFYLCASTMDRWTANTEAFFGQGTRLTVV.

The chain is built from TRBV6-5 and TRBJ1-6, with D perhaps matching TRBD1 (6 bases). Germline lookup yields CDR1 MNHEY and CDR2 SVGAGI. Trimming stripped 5 bases from V and 10 bases from J, with 12 bases between. This CDR3 region has 13 residues. The CDR3 sequence: CASSQQGKSPLHF. CDR3 sequence (DNA): TGTGCCAGCAGTCAACAGGGTAAATCACCCCTCCACTTT.

This rearrangement joins TRBV2 to TRBJ1-2; the match to TRBD1 covers 8 bases. Germline V gene lookup returns CDR1 SNHLY and CDR2 FYNNEI. CDR3 length: 15 amino acids. The ends lost 6 bases at V and 5 bases at J; junction bases unmatched: 11. CDR3 nucleotide sequence: TGTGCCAGCAGCAGCAACAGGGGGGACTCTTATGGCTACACCTTC. As protein: CASSSNRGDSYGYTF.

This chain connects TRBV19 to TRBJ1-2, with a tentative D call TRBD1 (5 bases). V was pared by 7 bases and J by 3 bases, with 21 bases between. The germline CDR1 and CDR2 sequences are LNHDA and SQIVND (reference sequence). The CDR3 is made up of 16 amino acids. The CDR3 sequence: CASIDAGRLFHYGYTF. CDR3 in DNA: TGTGCCAGTATAGATGCAGGGAGGCTTTTTCACTATGGCTACACCTTC.

This rearrangement joins TRBV13 to TRBJ2-7; 7 nucleotides match TRBD1. In germline, CDR1 is PRHDT, CDR2 FYEKMQ (reference sequence). Trimming took 5 bases from V and 5 from J; bases not matched to a gene: 12. This CDR3 has 15 residues. The CDR3 loop reads CASSHLQDRVHEQYF. CDR3 sequence (DNA): TGTGCCAGCAGCCACCTTCAAGACAGGGTCCACGAGCAGTACTTC. Complete variable domain (other parts from reference TRBV13 and TRBJ2-7): AAGVIQSPRHLIKEKRETATLKCYPIPRHDTVYWYQQGPGQDPQFLISFYEKMQSDKGSIPDRFSAQQFSDYHSELNMSSLELGDSALYFCASSHLQDRVHEQYFGPGTRLTVT.

The chain employs TRBV7-6 and TRBJ2-1; D is unresolved. Germline loops: CDR1 SGHVS, CDR2 FNYEAQ. Trimming removed 0 bases at V and 9 bases at J, with 9 bases between. This CDR3 is built from 13 residues. CDR3 sequence (DNA): TGTGCCAGCAGCTTAGCGATCGAGGTTGAGCAGTTCTTC. Translating gives CASSLAIEVEQFF. The complete variable domain, with remaining parts taken from reference TRBV7-6 and TRBJ2-1, reads GAGVSQSPRYKVTKRGQDVALRCDPISGHVSLYWYRQALGQGPEFLTYFNYEAQQDKSGLPNDRFSAERPEGSISTLTIQRTEQRDSAMYRCASSLAIEVEQFFGPGTRLTVL.

This sequence joins TRBV4-2 and TRBJ2-1, with D possibly TRBD2 on 5 matching bases. The CDR3 contains 18 residues. The V and J ends lost 1 base and 2 bases respectively, with 18 bases between them. CDR1 is LGHNA and CDR2 is YNFKEQ in the germline V gene. Written as DNA, the CDR3 is TGTGCCAGCAGCCAAGTTGAGCTAGGGAGTGTCACCTACAATGAGCAGTTCTTC. This sequence encodes CASSQVELGSVTYNEQFF.

This clone was seen a single time. This rearrangement joins TRBV5-1 to TRBJ2-1; TRBD2 agrees at 16 bases. Trimming removed 0 bases from V and 9 bases from J; junction bases left unmatched: 9. Per the germline V gene, CDR1 is SGHRS and CDR2 is YFSETQ. This CDR3 comprises 18 residues. DNA for the CDR3: TGCGCCAGCAGCTTGGTGGGCGCGGGACTAGCGGGGGGGTTTGAGCAGTTCTTC. Protein product: CASSLVGAGLAGGFEQFF.

The V call is TRBV27, the J call TRBJ2-3; D perhaps matches TRBD2 (5 bases). CDR3 length: 16 residues. From germline, CDR1 is MNHEY and CDR2 SMNVEV (reference sequence). The V end was cut by 3 bases, the J end by 2 bases, with 15 bases between. Written as DNA, the CDR3 is TGTGCCAGCAGTTTTTTGCGGGCGGCACACACAGATACGCAGTATTTT. As protein: CASSFLRAAHTDTQYF.

The chain links TRBV6-7 to TRBJ1-2; no firm D call. TRBV6-7 is identified as an open reading frame with a role that is uncertain. V lost 6 bases to trimming and J lost 5 bases, with 10 bases between them. The CDR3 length is 12 residues. The CDR3 DNA is TGTGCCAGCAGGTCCCCGTCGTATGGCTACACCTTC. As protein: CASRSPSYGYTF.

The V call is TRBV6-5, the J call TRBJ2-7; 7 positions match TRBD1. This CDR3 comprises 13 residues. Germline loops: CDR1 MNHEY, CDR2 SVGAGI. The ends lost 7 bases at V and 2 bases at J; junction bases unmatched: 5. CDR3 nucleotides: TGTGCCAGCACACGAGGACAGGCCTACGAGCAGTACTTC. It codes for CASTRGQAYEQYF.

This chain uses TRBV27 with TRBJ1-6; TRBD1 might be the D (5 bases). The CDR3 spans 14 residues. V was trimmed by 5 bases and J by 9 bases, leaving 14 bases between them. Germline CDR1 is MNHEY and CDR2 is SMNVEV (reference sequence). DNA for the CDR3: TGTGCCAGCAGTCCTGACAGTAACTCTTCACCCCTCCACTTT. Encoded protein: CASSPDSNSSPLHF.

The chain uses TRBV7-9 and TRBJ1-2; D unresolved. The CDR3 runs to 15 residues. Deletions cut 6 bases from V and 6 bases from J, with 20 bases between. The germline CDR1 and CDR2 sequences are SEHNR and FQNEAQ (reference sequence). The CDR3: CASSPPRVLLHGYTF. CDR3 coding DNA: TGTGCCAGCAGTCCACCCCGGGTCCTTCTTCATGGCTACACCTTC.

This clone was recorded only once. Compared with germline, one end of the junction differs, possibly owing to a read error. J is TRBJ1-3 and V is TRBV27; D gene uncertain. The V gene's germline CDR1 is MNHEY and CDR2 SMNVEV (reference sequence). This CDR3 has 14 residues. The CDR3 DNA follows: TGTGCCAGCAGTGCCCGCGGAGGTGGACACACCATATATTTT. Translated: CASSARGGGHTIYF.

The rearrangement links TRBV11-2 to TRBJ2-1, with 7 bases identical to TRBD2. The CDR3 spans 14 residues. CDR1 and CDR2 from the germline V gene are SGHAT and FQNNGV. V was pared by 3 bases and J by 6 bases, with 5 bases of the junction left unmatched. The CDR3 coding sequence is TGTGCCAGCAGCTTGGGGGGGGACCTCAATGAGCAGTTCTTC. Encoded protein: CASSLGGDLNEQFF.

A few counts support this clone. The rearrangement joins TRBV6-5 to TRBJ1-6; no firm D call. The CDR3 sequence is 12 residues long. Germline V gene data show CDR1 as MNHEY and CDR2 as SVGAGI. Trimming took off 6 bases at V and 4 bases at J, with 4 bases between the two ends. CDR3 coding DNA: TGTGCCAGCAGGAGATATAATTCACCCCTCCACTTT. This gives the protein CASRRYNSPLHF.

The chain uses TRBV30 and TRBJ1-1, with 7 bases that match TRBD1. V was clipped by 0 bases and J by 3 bases; unmatched bases: 7. Germline V gene sequence: CDR1 GTSNPN, CDR2 SVGIG (reference sequence). CDR3 length equals 15 residues. CDR3 sequence reads: CAWSVWGQGDTEAFF. In DNA form, the CDR3 reads TGTGCCTGGAGTGTATGGGGGCAGGGGGACACTGAAGCTTTCTTT.

The gene calls are TRBV11-2 and TRBJ1-2, with 8 bases matching TRBD1. Unmatched junction bases numbered 4, after V lost 1 base and J lost 3 bases. The CDR3 runs 15 residues. From germline, CDR1 is SGHAT and CDR2 FQNNGV. The CDR3, as DNA: TGTGCCAGCAGCTTAGTAACAGGGGGGGACTATGGCTACACCTTC. Translated: CASSLVTGGDYGYTF.

The chain joins TRBV21-1 to TRBJ1-5; the listed D gene, TRBD1, was not tested against the DNA. TRBV21-1 is a documented pseudogene. This CDR3 is built from 18 residues. The CDR3 nucleotides read TGTGCCAGCAGCAAAGAGTTAGTAGGGGCCTATAGCAATCAGCCCCAGCATTTT. Its protein product is CASSKELVGAYSNQPQHF.